This T cell receptor beta chain came from a study of identical twins. As concerns this clonotype: The antigen remains unidentified.

Notes on the study in general: Researchers reported weaker excess twin sharing in beta out-of-frame sequences. Insertions were fewer in abundant cord blood beta clonotypes, whereas memory repertoires showed none of this pattern.

TCRdb redid the calling of the 5' RACE reads with MiXCR, one entry per CDR3 protein. The profile shows 600,000 to 700,000 distinct CDR3 sequences, approximately 22% of them singletons. V shed 4 bases and J shed 7 bases, with 13 bases lying between them. This CDR3 is built from 13 residues. Germline loops: CDR1 ENHRY, CDR2 SYGVKD. The same specimen was also included in a second study, on T cells expressing NK-cell markers.

This receptor was identified in a woman aged 18-29 years in good health. The V call is TRBV10-3, the J call TRBJ1-2; D perhaps matches TRBD1 (6 bases). The sample consisted of PBMCs. Here the CDR3 reads CAISVTGSGGYTF. CDR3 DNA: TGTGCCATCAGTGTCACAGGGAGCGGTGGCTACACCTTC.